Listed below are T cell receptor beta chains from one sample, sequenced in a study of cytomegalovirus exposure and HLA in healthy donors. Sequencing used immunoSEQ multiplex PCR; TCRdb keeps in-frame clones, though not all of them. Here the sample spans 85,000 to 130,000 clones, around three quarters being singletons. The specimen sequenced was PBMCs. These receptors all come from a female donor in good health and CMV-seropositive. Each CDR3 is given with its conserved first and last residue. Fields, in order: clone size, V gene, D gene, J gene, CDR3 DNA, CDR3 protein. A D gene is named only where the DNA matches it firmly. Clone sizes are given selectively: once, few, many, or a class where the clone is expanded.

>once|TRBV11-2|-|TRBJ2-6
TGTGCCAGCAGCTTAGATGGGCTTGGGGCCAACGTCCTGACTTTC
CASSLDGLGANVLTF
>-|TRBV29-1|TRBD1|TRBJ1-1
TGCAGCGTGAACCGGGACAGGGCGCCGGTGGACACTGAAGCTTTCTTT
CSVNRDRAPVDTEAFF
>-|TRBV19|-|TRBJ1-5
TGTGCCACCGCATCGGGACAAAACCAAGTCCGGCCCCAGCATTTT
CATASGQNQVRPQHF
>-|TRBV5-1|TRBD1|TRBJ2-2
TGCGCCAGCAGCCTGGGGACAGTTGGGCGCACCGGGGAGCTGTTTTTT
CASSLGTVGRTGELFF
>-|TRBV2|-|TRBJ1-4
TGTGCCAGCCTTCCGGGAGTGGGAAGAAAACTGTTTTTT
CASLPGVGRKLFF
>-|TRBV2|-|TRBJ1-5
TGTGCCAGTGATCGTTTTGGGAGGTGGGATAGCAATCAGCCCCAGCATTTT
CASDRFGRWDSNQPQHF
>-|TRBV10-3|-|TRBJ1-2
TGTGCCATCAGTGAGTCCAGGGGCTTGGGTGGCTACACCTTC
CAISESRGLGGYTF
>once|TRBV7-6|TRBD2|TRBJ2-1
TGTGCCAGCAGCTTGCAGTCGAGGGAGGGACCTTCGTTCTTC
CASSLQSREGPSFF
>once|TRBV7-9|-|TRBJ2-1
TGTGCCAGCAGCCCCCGGGAAAAGGGAGCCTATGAGCAGTTCTTC
CASSPREKGAYEQFF
>-|TRBV25-1|-|TRBJ2-1
TGTGCCAGCAGTACTCCGGACAGACCGAGCTCCTACAATGAGCAGTTCTTC
CASSTPDRPSSYNEQFF
>-|TRBV19|TRBD1|TRBJ2-3
TGTGCCAGTAGAGGACAGGGCACAGATACGCAGTATTTT
CASRGQGTDTQYF
>-|TRBV4-1|TRBD2|TRBJ2-7
TGCGCCAGCAGCCCAGGACTAGCGGGACGCGAGCAGTACTTC
CASSPGLAGREQYF
>-|TRBV10-3|TRBD2|TRBJ2-1
TGTGCCATCGGGGAAGGGGTAGCGGGAGAGCGAAATGAGCAGTTCTTC
CAIGEGVAGERNEQFF
>-|TRBV19|-|TRBJ1-1
TGTGCCAGTAGTATTAAAGGGAGGGACACTGAAGCTTTCTTT
CASSIKGRDTEAFF